This TCR beta chain was captured by sequencing in a study of T-cell memory formation after mild COVID-19. General study findings and limits: Memory from before infection featured some responding clones, which suggests cross-reactive memory joined. Contracting CD4+ clones lay largely in CM and EM, with CD8+ ones residing in EMRA.

In regard to this clonotype: No antigen is known for it.

TCRdb recomputed calls from the 5' RACE reads with MiXCR, one row per CDR3 protein. The sample contains roughly 350,000 distinct CDR3 sequences, roughly 15% of which appear only once. This receptor was identified in a man aged 18 to 35 who had mild COVID-19 (a few samples of this study predate the infection). Cell type and time point are not known. Input material: PBMCs or a T cell subset sorted from them (not recorded which).

The CDR3 sequence: CASSSPSGEWTDTQYF. CDR3 in DNA: TGTGCCAGCAGCTCACCCTCAGGGGAGTGGACAGATACGCAGTATTTT. The gene calls are TRBV7-2 and TRBJ2-3; D might be TRBD1 (6 bases). Germline assignment: CDR1 SGHTA and CDR2 FQGNSA. CDR3 length: 16 residues. The V end lost 4 bases, the J end lost 3 bases, and 17 bases lay between the germline ends.